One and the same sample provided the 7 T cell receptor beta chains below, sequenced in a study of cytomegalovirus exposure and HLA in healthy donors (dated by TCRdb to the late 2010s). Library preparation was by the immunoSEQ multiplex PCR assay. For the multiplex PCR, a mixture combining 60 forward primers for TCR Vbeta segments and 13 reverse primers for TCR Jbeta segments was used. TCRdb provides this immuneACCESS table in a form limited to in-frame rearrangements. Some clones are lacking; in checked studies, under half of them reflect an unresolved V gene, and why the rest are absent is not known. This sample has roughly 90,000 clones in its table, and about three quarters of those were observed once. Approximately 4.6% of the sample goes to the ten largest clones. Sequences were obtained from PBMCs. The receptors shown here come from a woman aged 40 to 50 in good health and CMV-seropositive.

CDR3 sequence: CASSVVGGGAGETQYF. The CDR3 DNA follows: TGTGCCAGCAGCGTAGTCGGAGGGGGGGCGGGGGAGACCCAGTACTTC. The rearrangement links TRBV9 to TRBJ2-5; D perhaps matches TRBD2 (7 bases). The CDR3 runs 16 residues. V lost 0 bases and J 5 bases, leaving 17 bases between the germline ends. The germline gives CDR1 SGDLS, CDR2 YYNGEE.

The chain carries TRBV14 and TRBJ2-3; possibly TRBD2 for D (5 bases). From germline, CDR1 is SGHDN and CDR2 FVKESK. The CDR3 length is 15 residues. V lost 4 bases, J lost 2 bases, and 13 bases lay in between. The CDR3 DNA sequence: TGTGCCAGCAGCCTCAGCTGGACTTACACAGATACGCAGTATTTT. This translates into CASSLSWTYTDTQYF.

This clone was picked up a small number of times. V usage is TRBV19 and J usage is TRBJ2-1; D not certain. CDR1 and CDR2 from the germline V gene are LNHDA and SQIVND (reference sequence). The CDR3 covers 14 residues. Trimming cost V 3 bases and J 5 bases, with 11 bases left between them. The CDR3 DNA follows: TGTGCCAGTAGTATCAGTTCACTACACAATGAGCAGTTCTTC. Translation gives CASSISSLHNEQFF.

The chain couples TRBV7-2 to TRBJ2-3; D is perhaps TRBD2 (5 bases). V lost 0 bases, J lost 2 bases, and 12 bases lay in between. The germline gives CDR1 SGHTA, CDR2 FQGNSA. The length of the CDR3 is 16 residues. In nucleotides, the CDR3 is TGTGCCAGCAGCTTAGCCGACTATCTCTTCACAGATACGCAGTATTTT. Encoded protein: CASSLADYLFTDTQYF.

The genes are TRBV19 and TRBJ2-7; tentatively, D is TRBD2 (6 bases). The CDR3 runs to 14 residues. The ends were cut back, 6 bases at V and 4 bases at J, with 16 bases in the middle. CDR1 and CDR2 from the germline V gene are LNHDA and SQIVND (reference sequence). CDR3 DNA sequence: TGTGCCAGTAGCGGGGTAGCGGAGAATTACGAGCAGTACTTC. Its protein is CASSGVAENYEQYF.

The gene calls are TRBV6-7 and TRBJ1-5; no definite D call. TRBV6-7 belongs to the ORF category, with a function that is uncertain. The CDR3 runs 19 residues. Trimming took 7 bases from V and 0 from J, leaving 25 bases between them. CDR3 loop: CASTQRSWLPCYSNQPQHF. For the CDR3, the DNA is TGTGCCAGCACCCAGAGGTCGTGGCTACCCTGTTATAGCAATCAGCCCCAGCATTTT.

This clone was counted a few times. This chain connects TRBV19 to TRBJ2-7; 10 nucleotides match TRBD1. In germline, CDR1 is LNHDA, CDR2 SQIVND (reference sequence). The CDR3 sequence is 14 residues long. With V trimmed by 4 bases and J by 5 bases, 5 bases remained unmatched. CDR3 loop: CASSKGQGSHEQYF. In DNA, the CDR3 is TGTGCCAGTAGTAAGGGACAGGGGTCCCACGAGCAGTACTTC.